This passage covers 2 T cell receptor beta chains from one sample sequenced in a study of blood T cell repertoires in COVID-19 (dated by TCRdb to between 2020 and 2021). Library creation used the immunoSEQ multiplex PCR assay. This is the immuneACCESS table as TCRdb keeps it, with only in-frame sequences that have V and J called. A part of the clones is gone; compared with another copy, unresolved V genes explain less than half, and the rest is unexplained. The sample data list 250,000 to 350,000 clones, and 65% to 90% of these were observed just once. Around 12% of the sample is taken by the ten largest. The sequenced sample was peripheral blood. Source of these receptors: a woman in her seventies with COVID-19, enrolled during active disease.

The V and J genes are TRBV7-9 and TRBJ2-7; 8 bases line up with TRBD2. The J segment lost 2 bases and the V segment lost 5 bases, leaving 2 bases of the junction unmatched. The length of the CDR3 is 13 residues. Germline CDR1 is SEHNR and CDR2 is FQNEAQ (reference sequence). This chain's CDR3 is CASSSGGPYEQYF. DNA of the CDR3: TGTGCCAGCAGCAGCGGGGGCCCCTACGAGCAGTACTTC.

The CDR3 nucleotides are TGTGCCAGCAGTTACTCGATGACTAGCGGGGGGATTAGGGATGAGCAGTTCTTC. Protein sequence: CASSYSMTSGGIRDEQFF. The chain couples TRBV6-2 or TRBV6-3 to TRBJ2-1; 13 bases line up with TRBD2. This CDR3 has 18 amino acids. V shed 0 bases, J shed 8 bases, and the junction held 10 bases outside the gene matches. Per the germline V gene, CDR1 is MNHEY and CDR2 is SVGEGT.